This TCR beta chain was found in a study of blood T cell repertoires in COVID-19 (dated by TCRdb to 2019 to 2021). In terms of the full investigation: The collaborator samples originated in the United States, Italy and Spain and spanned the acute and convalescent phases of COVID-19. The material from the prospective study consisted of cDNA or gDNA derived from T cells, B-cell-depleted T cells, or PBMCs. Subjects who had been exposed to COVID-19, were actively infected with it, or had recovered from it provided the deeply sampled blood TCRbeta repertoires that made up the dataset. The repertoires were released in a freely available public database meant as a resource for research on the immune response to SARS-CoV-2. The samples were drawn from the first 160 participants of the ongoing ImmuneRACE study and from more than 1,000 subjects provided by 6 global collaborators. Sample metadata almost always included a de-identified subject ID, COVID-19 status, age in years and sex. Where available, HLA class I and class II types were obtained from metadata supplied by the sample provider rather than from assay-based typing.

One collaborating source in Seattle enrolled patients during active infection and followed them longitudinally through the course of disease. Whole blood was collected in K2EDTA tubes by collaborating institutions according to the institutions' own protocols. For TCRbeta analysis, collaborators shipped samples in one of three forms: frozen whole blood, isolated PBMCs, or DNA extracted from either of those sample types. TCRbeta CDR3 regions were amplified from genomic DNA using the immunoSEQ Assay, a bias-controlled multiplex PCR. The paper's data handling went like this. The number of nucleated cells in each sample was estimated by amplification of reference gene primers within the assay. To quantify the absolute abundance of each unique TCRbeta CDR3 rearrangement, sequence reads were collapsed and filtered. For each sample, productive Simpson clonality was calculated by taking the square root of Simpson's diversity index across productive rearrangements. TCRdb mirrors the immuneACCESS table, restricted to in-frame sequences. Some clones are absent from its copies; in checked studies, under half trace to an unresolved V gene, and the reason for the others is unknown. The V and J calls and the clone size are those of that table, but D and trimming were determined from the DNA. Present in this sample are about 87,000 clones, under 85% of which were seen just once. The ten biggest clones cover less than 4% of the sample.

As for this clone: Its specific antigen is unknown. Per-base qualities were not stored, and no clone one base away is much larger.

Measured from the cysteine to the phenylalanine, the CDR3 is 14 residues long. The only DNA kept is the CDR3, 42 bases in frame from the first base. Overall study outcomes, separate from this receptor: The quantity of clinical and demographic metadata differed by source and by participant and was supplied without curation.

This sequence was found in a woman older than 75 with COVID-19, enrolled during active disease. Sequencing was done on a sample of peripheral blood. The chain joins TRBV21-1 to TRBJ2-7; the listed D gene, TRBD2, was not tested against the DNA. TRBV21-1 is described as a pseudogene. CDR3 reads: CASSKGGTFYEQYF. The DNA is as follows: TGTGCCAGCAGCAAAGGCGGCACCTTCTACGAGCAGTACTTC.